This TCR beta chain was sequenced during a study of cytomegalovirus exposure and HLA in healthy donors. General observations from the study: Rates of TCR association differed by HLA locus in a later analysis, with DRB1 highest and HLA-C lowest. Under in vitro conditions, three CMV-associated chains were confirmed as specific for CMV antigens. Prediction of most subjects' HLA-A and HLA-B alleles by TCR beta sequences was reportedly accurate. Prior analysis indicated that the majority of TCR beta V segments exhibited productivity approximately 87% or approximately 30% of the time.

The germline V gene has CDR1 LGHNA and CDR2 YNFKEQ. V was pared by 6 bases and J by 2 bases, with 4 bases of the junction left unmatched. This CDR3 contains 15 residues. PCR primers comprised 60 Vbeta and 13 Jbeta primers. The assay was immunoSEQ multiplex PCR, and TCRdb's table has in-frame clones only and misses some. Among hundreds of thousands of clones listed, approximately 70% were seen once. Comments on this clone: Its matching antigen is unknown.

The sequencing sample was made of PBMCs. This sequence originates from a man aged 40-49 years in good health and CMV-seropositive. This rearrangement joins TRBV4-2 to TRBJ2-1; 10 positions agree with TRBD2. The CDR3 is CASRPLAGAYNEQFF. CDR3 DNA: TGTGCCAGCAGACCGCTAGCGGGGGCCTACAATGAGCAGTTCTTC.